This TCR beta chain was recorded in a study of blood T cells in healthy people across ages. Whole-study results and caveats: Older age went with lower TCR beta diversity per million T cells, in a roughly linear way.

The sample, about 10 milliliters of peripheral blood, was drawn from each donor. As regards this clonotype: What it recognizes is unknown.

V trimming: 3 bases; J trimming: 7 bases; junction bases outside the gene matches: 14. Looked up from germline, CDR1 is MDHEN and CDR2 is SYDVKM. This CDR3 has 16 amino acids. Together with a sample-barcoded 5' primer, a J-beta primer mix was included in a second PCR lasting about 7 to 11 cycles. TCRdb used MiXCR to reprocess the 5' RACE reads, holding one entry per CDR3 protein. The sample lists about 780,000 distinct CDR3 sequences, 46% occurring once. The source is a man older than 75 in good health. The chain has TRBV28 and TRBJ2-7; 8 nucleotides agree with TRBD2. The sequencing input was blood. The CDR3 sequence: CASSFSRGGAGNEQYF. The CDR3 coding sequence is TGTGCCAGCAGTTTCTCACGGGGGGGCGCAGGGAATGAGCAGTACTTC.